This T cell receptor beta chain originates from a study of cytomegalovirus exposure and HLA in healthy donors. About the study: The 90 to 150 validation repertoires used a platform that matched the one used for the approximately 610 first-cohort repertoires, as a later analysis reported.

Study-level results: Cytomegalovirus status was reportedly diagnosed by the classifier with high sensitivity and specificity. Despite most TCR sequences being rare, some public TCRs occurred in many donors. About 150 TCR beta chains were listed as cytomegalovirus-associated.

Clones were read by immunoSEQ multiplex PCR, and TCRdb kept only the in-frame ones, dropping some. In the table there are about 170,000 clones, under 90% of which are singletons. About this clone itself: Antigen unknown.

Germline V gene data show CDR1 as MNHEY and CDR2 as SMNVEV (reference sequence). J was trimmed by 0 bases and V by 6 bases; bases with no gene match: 4. The CDR3 has 14 amino acids. The clonotype originates from a young man in good health and CMV-seropositive. The genes are TRBV27 and TRBJ2-7; 8 bases align to TRBD1. The sequencing input was PBMCs. CDR3 region: CASSHRGSSYEQYF. DNA for the CDR3: TGTGCCAGCAGCCACAGGGGGTCCTCCTACGAGCAGTACTTC.